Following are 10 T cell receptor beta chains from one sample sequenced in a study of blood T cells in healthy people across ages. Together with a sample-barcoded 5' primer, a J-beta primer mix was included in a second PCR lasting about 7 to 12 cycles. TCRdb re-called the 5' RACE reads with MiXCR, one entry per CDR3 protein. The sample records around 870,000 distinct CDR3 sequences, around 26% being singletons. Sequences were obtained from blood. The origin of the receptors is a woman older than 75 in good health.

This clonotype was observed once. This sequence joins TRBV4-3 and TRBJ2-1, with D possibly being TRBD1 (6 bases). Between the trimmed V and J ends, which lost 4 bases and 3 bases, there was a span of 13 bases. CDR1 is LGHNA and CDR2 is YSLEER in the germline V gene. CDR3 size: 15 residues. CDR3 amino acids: CASSPKWTVYNEQFF. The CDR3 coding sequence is TGCGCCAGCAGCCCAAAGTGGACAGTCTACAATGAGCAGTTCTTC.

The CDR3 region is CASSPRLAGCYEQYF. CDR3 in DNA: TGTGCCAGCAGTCCCAGACTAGCAGGGTGTTACGAGCAGTACTTC. This rearrangement joins TRBV12-3 or TRBV12-4 to TRBJ2-7; 7 nucleotides agree with TRBD2. The CDR3 has 15 amino acids. After removal of 5 bases from V and 4 bases from J, the junction contained 11 bases not matched to a gene.

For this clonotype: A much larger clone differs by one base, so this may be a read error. In DNA form, the CDR3 reads TGCAGTGCCCCCCCGGGGGGTAGCGGGGGGCCAAAGACCCAGTTCTTC. This encodes CSAPPGGSGGPKTQFF. This chain links TRBV20-1 with TRBJ2-5; 10 nucleotides match TRBD2. The DNA end is a closer match to TRBJ2-1, so the J assignment may be wrong. CDR1 is DFQATT and CDR2 is SNEGSKA in the germline V gene (reference sequence). The CDR3 consists of 16 residues.

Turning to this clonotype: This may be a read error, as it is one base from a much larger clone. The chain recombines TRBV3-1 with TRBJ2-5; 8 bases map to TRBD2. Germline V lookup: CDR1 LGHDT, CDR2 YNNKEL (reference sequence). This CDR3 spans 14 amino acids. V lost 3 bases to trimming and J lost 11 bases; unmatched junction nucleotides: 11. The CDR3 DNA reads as TGTGCCAGCAGCCAGCGGGGGGATTACAATGAGCAGTACTTC. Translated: CASSQRGDYNEQYF.

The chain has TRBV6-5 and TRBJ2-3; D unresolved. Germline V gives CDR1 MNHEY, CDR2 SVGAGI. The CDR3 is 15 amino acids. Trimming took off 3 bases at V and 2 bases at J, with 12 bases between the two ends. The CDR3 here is CASSYARIPTDTQYF. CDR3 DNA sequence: TGTGCCAGCAGTTATGCCCGGATCCCCACAGATACGCAGTATTTT.

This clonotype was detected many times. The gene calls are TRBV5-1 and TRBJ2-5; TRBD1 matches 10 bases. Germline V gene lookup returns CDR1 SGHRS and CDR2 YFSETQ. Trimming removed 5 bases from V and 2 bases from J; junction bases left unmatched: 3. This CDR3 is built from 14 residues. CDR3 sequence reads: CASRLDRGQETQYF. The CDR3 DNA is TGCGCCAGCAGACTGGACAGGGGGCAAGAGACCCAGTACTTC. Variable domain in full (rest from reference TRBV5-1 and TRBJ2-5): KAGVTQTPRYLIKTRGQQVTLSCSPISGHRSVSWYQQTPGQGLQFLFEYFSETQRNKGNFPGRFSGRQFSNSRSEMNVSTLELGDSALYLCASRLDRGQETQYFGPGTRLLVL.

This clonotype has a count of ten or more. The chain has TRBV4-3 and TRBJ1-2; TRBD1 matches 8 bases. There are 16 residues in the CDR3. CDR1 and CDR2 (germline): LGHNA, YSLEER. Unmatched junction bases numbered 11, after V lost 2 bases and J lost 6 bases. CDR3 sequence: CASSQPSGQGSHGYTF. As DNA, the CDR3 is TGCGCCAGCAGCCAACCATCCGGACAGGGTTCCCATGGCTACACCTTC.

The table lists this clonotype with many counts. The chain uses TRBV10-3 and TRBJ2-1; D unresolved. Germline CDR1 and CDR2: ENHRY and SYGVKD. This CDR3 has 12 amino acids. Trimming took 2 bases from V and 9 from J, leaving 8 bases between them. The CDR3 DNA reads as TGTGCCATCAGTGAGACTGGCATTGAGCAGTTCTTC. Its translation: CAISETGIEQFF.

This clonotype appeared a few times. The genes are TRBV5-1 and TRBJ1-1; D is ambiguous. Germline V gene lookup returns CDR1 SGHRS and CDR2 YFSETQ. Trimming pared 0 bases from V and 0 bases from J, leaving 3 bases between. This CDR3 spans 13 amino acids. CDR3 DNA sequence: TGCGCCAGCAGCTTGGATGTGAACACTGAAGCTTTCTTT. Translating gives CASSLDVNTEAFF. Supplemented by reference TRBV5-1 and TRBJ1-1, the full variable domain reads KAGVTQTPRYLIKTRGQQVTLSCSPISGHRSVSWYQQTPGQGLQFLFEYFSETQRNKGNFPGRFSGRQFSNSRSEMNVSTLELGDSALYLCASSLDVNTEAFFGQGTRLTVV.

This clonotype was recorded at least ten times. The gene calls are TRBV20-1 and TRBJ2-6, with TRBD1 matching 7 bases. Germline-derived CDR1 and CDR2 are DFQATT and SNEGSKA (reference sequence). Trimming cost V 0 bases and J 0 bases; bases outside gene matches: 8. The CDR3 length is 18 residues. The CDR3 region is CSAREGTEVFSGANVLTF. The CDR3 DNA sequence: TGCAGTGCTAGAGAAGGGACAGAGGTTTTCTCTGGGGCCAACGTCCTGACTTTC.